This is a list of T cell receptor beta chains from one sample in a study of cytomegalovirus exposure and HLA in healthy donors. TCRdb keeps only in-frame clones here, not all; method: immunoSEQ multiplex PCR. The data hold fewer than 250,000 clones, with around four fifths observed a single time. The sequenced sample was PBMCs. The receptors shown here come from a woman aged 45-59 years in good health and CMV-seropositive. Each CDR3 is given without its conserved first and last residue. The order of the fields is V gene, D gene, CDR3 protein. A D gene is named only where the DNA matches it firmly.

>TRBV7-9|-
ASSLAFYEQY
>TRBV5-1|-
ASSLLAGQGDGYT
>TRBV19|-
ASSTGHGGTDTQY
>TRBV5-1|-
ASSKHGGHKNTGELF
>TRBV6-1|TRBD2
ASTAGGLSEQY
>TRBV15|TRBD1
ATSSQGVYYGYT
>TRBV25-1|-
ASSPRGGRGGYT
>TRBV2|-
ASSPGPNQPQH
>TRBV19|TRBD2
ASRRAGVPSYEQY
>TRBV7-9|-
ASSLGDILSGNTIY
>TRBV18|TRBD1
ASSPRQGDYGYT
>TRBV29-1|TRBD1
SVLTGGGNTIY
>TRBV7-9|-
ASSLSQNTEAF
>TRBV6-1|-
ASSDSYGYT
>TRBV29-1|-
SVGGRLATEAF
>TRBV6-1|TRBD2
ASSVDLAGGGDTQY
>TRBV7-6|-
ASSPRSRGHYGYT
>TRBV14|TRBD1
ASSRGRTGDPYEQY
>TRBV9|-
ASSPRGDPYEQY
>TRBV5-1|TRBD1
ASSAQARGLADTQY
>TRBV5-4|-
ASAPRAGEGYEQY
>TRBV5-8|-
ASSLQQGNYGYT
>TRBV9|TRBD1
ASSEGQAPQETQY
>TRBV5-1|-
ASSLAPGNTEAF
>TRBV5-8|-
ASSFGSPGVSPLH
>TRBV7-2|-
ASSSVGGAQFKQY
>TRBV11-1|TRBD2
ASSSRQGLAAGTGELF
>TRBV7-9|-
SSWAETNYGYT
>TRBV6-1|TRBD1
ASRGQGNEQY
>TRBV28|TRBD1
ASSFDRVRGYT
>TRBV4-2|-
ASSQDGDEAF
>TRBV19|TRBD1
ASSPEGARSNQPQH
>TRBV7-9|-
ASSLPTGPYGYT
>TRBV10-3|TRBD1
AISESLGQGGNEQY
>TRBV10-3|TRBD2
ATGLAGVQETQY
>TRBV7-2|-
ASRQGQGMRSSPLH
>TRBV6-5|TRBD1
ASSYQGANTEAF